These 27 T cell receptor beta chains were sequenced from one sample in a study of T cells after somatic rescue of genetic block (dated by TCRdb to 2019 to 2021). Receptor amplification or capture employed the immunoSEQ multiplex PCR assay. Imported from immuneACCESS, the table was reduced by TCRdb to in-frame sequences with V and J called. These copies leave out some clones; in studies compared against another copy, an unresolved V gene accounts for under half, and the cause of the remainder is not known. The sample table lists tens of thousands of clones, more than 75% of them with a count of one. The ten largest clones add up to 2.5% to 3% of the sample. The specimen was peripheral blood mononuclear cells (PBMCs). The receptors here all came from a man under 40.

Details on this clone: Distinct nucleotide sequences in the sample also encode this CDR3. The chain links TRBV6-6 to TRBJ2-7; D tentatively fits TRBD1 or TRBD2 (5 bases each). V lost 0 bases, J lost 4 bases, and 16 bases lay in between. From germline, CDR1 is MNHNY and CDR2 SVGAGI (reference sequence). CDR3 length equals 16 residues. The DNA for the CDR3 is TGTGCCAGCAGTTACTCTAAGGGACGGCCAGCTTACGAGCAGTACTTC. Protein: CASSYSKGRPAYEQYF.

This chain joins TRBV19 and TRBJ2-2; 10 bases line up with TRBD1. The CDR3 contains 16 residues. Unmatched junction bases numbered 6, after V lost 2 bases and J lost 6 bases. Per germline, CDR1 LNHDA and CDR2 SQIVND (reference sequence). The DNA for the CDR3 is TGTGCCAGTAGTATAAAGGGGACAGGGGTGCCCGGGGAGCTGTTTTTT. It yields the protein CASSIKGTGVPGELFF.

V gene TRBV30 combines with J gene TRBJ2-7, with D uncertain. This CDR3 is 13 amino acids long. CDR1 is GTSNPN, CDR2 SVGIG, per germline (reference sequence). Trimming stripped 2 bases from V and 6 bases from J, with 14 bases between. The CDR3 nucleotides read TGTGCCTGGAGTTCTTCAGATCCAGCCGAGCAGTACTTC. Amino acid sequence: CAWSSSDPAEQYF.

V usage is TRBV25-1 and J usage is TRBJ2-2, with unresolved D. This CDR3 region has 15 residues. The germline V gene has CDR1 MGHDK and CDR2 SYGVNS. V was cut by 5 bases and J by 0 bases, with 10 bases left in between. The CDR3 reads CASSPAAPNTGELFF. Written as DNA, the CDR3 is TGTGCCAGCAGTCCAGCTGCGCCGAACACCGGGGAGCTGTTTTTT. The entire variable domain, with the rest obtained from reference TRBV25-1 and TRBJ2-2, is as follows: EADIYQTPRYLVIGTGKKITLECSQTMGHDKMYWYQQDPGMELHLIHYSYGVNSTEKGDLSSESTVSRIRTEHFPLTLESARPSHTSQYLCASSPAAPNTGELFFGEGSRLTVL.

The chain is built from TRBV28 and TRBJ1-1; no reliable D call. The CDR3 loop spans 12 amino acids. Trimming pared 3 bases from V and 1 base from J, leaving 3 bases between. Germline CDR1 is MDHEN and CDR2 is SYDVKM. The CDR3 loop reads CASSFKNTEAFF. For the CDR3, the DNA is TGTGCCAGCAGTTTTAAGAACACTGAAGCTTTCTTT.

The rearrangement uses TRBV5-1 and TRBJ1-2; no reliable D call. The V end lost 0 bases, the J end lost 0 bases, and 9 bases lay between the germline ends. Germline V CDR1 and CDR2: SGHRS, YFSETQ. This CDR3 region has 15 residues. In nucleotides, the CDR3 is TGCGCCAGCAGCTTGGGAGGAAGGGCTAACTATGGCTACACCTTC. It is translated as CASSLGGRANYGYTF.

The chain recombines TRBV2 with TRBJ2-7; 8 bases are shared with TRBD2. This CDR3 has 16 amino acids. The trim removed 6 bases at V and 0 bases at J, leaving 10 bases unmatched. Germline CDR1 reads SNHLY; CDR2 reads FYNNEI. The CDR3 coding sequence is TGTGCCAGCAGCCCCCTAGCGGGCCGTACCTCCTACGAGCAGTACTTC. Residues: CASSPLAGRTSYEQYF.

The V and J genes are TRBV5-8 and TRBJ2-3; 8 bases align to TRBD2. Germline V CDR1 and CDR2: SGHTS, YDEGEE. V was clipped by 3 bases and J by 0 bases; unmatched bases: 12. CDR3 length: 18 residues. The CDR3 nucleotides are TGTGCCAGCAGCTACCTAGTCAGAACTAGCGGTAGCACAGATACGCAGTATTTT. It is translated as CASSYLVRTSGSTDTQYF.

This clone is a singleton in its sample. The chain is built from TRBV29-1 and TRBJ1-1; 9 bases are a match to TRBD1. Trimming cost V 6 bases and J 4 bases; bases outside gene matches: 18. Germline V CDR1 and CDR2: SQVTM, ANQGSEA. This CDR3 spans 17 amino acids. The CDR3 DNA follows: TGCAGCGTGGGACCGGGACAGGGAAAATGGGGGGTCACTGAAGCTTTCTTT. This translates into CSVGPGQGKWGVTEAFF.

This chain links TRBV11-1 with TRBJ2-1, with D maybe TRBD1 (5 bases). Germline-derived CDR1 and CDR2 are SGHAT and FQDESV (reference sequence). This CDR3 spans 14 amino acids. Trimming stripped 1 base from V and 9 bases from J, with 13 bases between. DNA for the CDR3: TGTGCCAGCAGCTTAGTCACCTGGGGCACTGAGCAGTTCTTC. This encodes CASSLVTWGTEQFF. Combining the CDR3 with reference TRBV11-1 and TRBJ2-1 gives the whole variable domain EAEVAQSPRYKITEKSQAVAFWCDPISGHATLYWYRQILGQGPELLVQFQDESVVDDSQLPKDRFSAERLKGVDSTLKIQPAELGDSAMYLCASSLVTWGTEQFFGPGTRLTVL.

The V gene is TRBV11-2, the J gene TRBJ2-5; unclear D gene. This CDR3 has 12 residues. Trimming removed 0 bases from V and 5 bases from J, with 4 bases in between. CDR1 is SGHAT and CDR2 is FQNNGV in the germline V gene. CDR3 in amino acids: CASSLERETQYF. In DNA, the CDR3 is TGTGCCAGCAGCTTAGAGCGGGAGACCCAGTACTTC.

The V and J genes are TRBV7-9 and TRBJ2-7; 7 nucleotides agree with TRBD1. Germline CDR1 SEHNR, CDR2 FQNEAQ (reference sequence). V shed 3 bases, J shed 2 bases, and the junction held 7 bases outside the gene matches. The CDR3 runs to 15 residues. As DNA, the CDR3 is TGTGCCAGCAGCTTGGGTCCGGGACAGACCTACGAGCAGTACTTC. This sequence encodes CASSLGPGQTYEQYF.

The chain recombines TRBV20-1 with TRBJ1-2, with 11 bases fitting TRBD1. This CDR3 is 11 amino acids long. The germline V gene encodes CDR1 DFQATT and CDR2 SNEGSKA (reference sequence). J was trimmed by 8 bases and V by 6 bases; bases with no gene match: 2. The CDR3 sequence is CSARTGGGYTF. The CDR3 bases are TGCAGTGCAAGGACAGGGGGCGGCTACACCTTC.

CDR3 loop: CASSFLKDRDHYGYTF. The CDR3 DNA reads TGTGCCAGCAGCTTTCTAAAGGACAGGGATCACTATGGCTACACCTTC. This chain connects TRBV7-9 to TRBJ1-2; TRBD1 matches 8 bases. The CDR3 covers 16 residues. CDR1 and CDR2 from the germline V gene are SEHNR and FQNEAQ (reference sequence). The V segment lost 3 bases and the J segment 3 bases; nucleotides outside the gene matches: 9.

The gene calls are TRBV19 and TRBJ1-5; the D is unclear. The germline V gene encodes CDR1 LNHDA and CDR2 SQIVND (reference sequence). Between the trimmed V and J ends, which lost 10 bases and 4 bases, there was a span of 14 bases. The CDR3 is made up of 13 amino acids. CDR3 sequence reads: CATKPQPNQPQHF. CDR3 bases: TGTGCCACCAAACCTCAACCTAATCAGCCCCAGCATTTT.

The J gene is TRBJ1-4, the V gene TRBV19, with 12 positions matching TRBD1. The germline CDR1 and CDR2 sequences are LNHDA and SQIVND (reference sequence). V trimming: 4 bases; J trimming: 7 bases; junction bases outside the gene matches: 1. This CDR3 region has 14 residues. CDR3 residues: CASSRDRGLEKLFF. CDR3 nucleotide sequence: TGTGCCAGTAGTAGGGACAGGGGGCTTGAAAAACTGTTTTTT.

The chain links TRBV5-4 to TRBJ2-2; 7 bases line up with TRBD2. The V segment lost 4 bases and the J segment 4 bases; nucleotides outside the gene matches: 10. The CDR3 is 16 amino acids. The germline gives CDR1 SGHNT, CDR2 YYREEE (reference sequence). The CDR3, as DNA: TGTGCCAGCAGCCCTTACTCCACTAGCGCCACCGGGGAGCTGTTTTTT. It encodes CASSPYSTSATGELFF. Complete variable domain (other parts from reference TRBV5-4 and TRBJ2-2): ETGVTQSPTHLIKTRGQQVTLRCSSQSGHNTVSWYQQALGQGPQFIFQYYREEENGRGNFPPRFSGLQFPNYSSELNVNALELDDSALYLCASSPYSTSATGELFFGEGSRLTVL.

This clone was counted a single time. This chain uses TRBV7-2 with TRBJ2-3; D unresolved. The CDR3 has 12 residues. Trimming took 5 bases from V and 6 from J, leaving 9 bases between them. Germline-derived CDR1 and CDR2 are SGHTA and FQGNSA. The CDR3 here is CASSPRSDTQYF. The CDR3 region has the DNA TGTGCCAGCAGCCCAAGATCTGATACGCAGTATTTT.

V is TRBV7-2 and J is TRBJ2-7; the D gene is possibly TRBD2 (6 bases). Looked up from germline, CDR1 is SGHTA and CDR2 is FQGNSA. V was pared by 0 bases and J by 4 bases, with 10 bases between. CDR3 length: 14 residues. CDR3 nucleotide sequence: TGTGCCAGCAGCTTAGCCGCGGGGAGGTACGAGCAGTACTTC. Protein product: CASSLAAGRYEQYF. Based on the CDR3 plus reference TRBV7-2 and TRBJ2-7, the full variable domain is GAGVSQSPSNKVTEKGKDVELRCDPISGHTALYWYRQSLGQGLEFLIYFQGNSAPDKSGLPSDRFSAERTGGSVSTLTIQRTQQEDSAVYLCASSLAAGRYEQYFGPGTRLTVT.

The chain links TRBV28 to TRBJ2-7; 10 nucleotides align to TRBD1. J was trimmed by 4 bases and V by 3 bases; bases with no gene match: 6. Germline CDR1 reads MDHEN; CDR2 reads SYDVKM. This CDR3 region has 15 residues. This CDR3 is CASSFVGTGAYEQYF. CDR3 DNA: TGTGCCAGCAGTTTTGTCGGGACAGGGGCGTACGAGCAGTACTTC.

The CDR3 spells CASSIDALPRNTGELFF. In DNA form, the CDR3 reads TGTGCCAGTAGTATAGACGCCCTTCCGAGGAACACCGGGGAGCTGTTTTTT. The chain has TRBV19 and TRBJ2-2; D uncertain. Trimming cost V 0 bases and J 1 base, with 12 bases left between them. The CDR3 has 17 residues. The germline V gene encodes CDR1 LNHDA and CDR2 SQIVND (reference sequence).

The J gene is TRBJ2-2, the V gene TRBV7-2; TRBD2 is a possible D gene (5 bases). Trimming shortened V by 7 bases and J by 4 bases, and 16 bases separated the two germline ends. This CDR3 has 15 amino acids. The germline V gene encodes CDR1 SGHTA and CDR2 FQGNSA. DNA for the CDR3: TGTGCCAGCAACCCTGGCGGGCGAGGCACCGGGGAGCTGTTTTTT. It translates to CASNPGGRGTGELFF.

The rearrangement links TRBV28 to TRBJ1-5; no reliable D call. The germline CDR1 and CDR2 sequences are MDHEN and SYDVKM. Trimming left V 2 bases short and J 4 bases short, with 6 bases between. The CDR3 is 13 amino acids. The CDR3 loop is CASSLVGNQPQHF. CDR3 DNA: TGTGCCAGCAGTTTAGTTGGAAATCAGCCCCAGCATTTT.

The V and J genes are TRBV5-4 and TRBJ2-7, with 11 bases fitting TRBD2. The germline CDR1 and CDR2 sequences are SGHNT and YYREEE (reference sequence). The V gene end was trimmed by 0 bases and the J gene end by 4 bases; junction bases not matched to a gene: 9. The CDR3 length is 17 residues. Here the CDR3 reads CASSLEVGLAEPYEQYF. CDR3 nucleotides: TGTGCCAGCAGCTTGGAGGTGGGACTAGCGGAGCCGTACGAGCAGTACTTC.

This clone was seen once. This sequence joins TRBV7-9 and TRBJ2-3; D is tentatively TRBD1 or TRBD2 (5 bases each). This CDR3 has 16 amino acids. V lost 1 base, J lost 0 bases, and 11 bases lay in between. Germline CDR1 reads SEHNR; CDR2 reads FQNEAQ (reference sequence). The CDR3 sequence is CASSLVSGPSTDTQYF. The CDR3 DNA follows: TGTGCCAGCAGCTTAGTGTCGGGACCCAGCACAGATACGCAGTATTTT.

This chain links TRBV6-6 with TRBJ1-4; the D is unclear. Deletions cut 10 bases from V and 6 bases from J, with 15 bases between. The CDR3 contains 13 residues. The germline V gene has CDR1 MNHNY and CDR2 SVGAGI (reference sequence). This CDR3 is CATSNAGHEKLFF. The CDR3 DNA is TGTGCCACCTCAAACGCAGGACATGAAAAACTGTTTTTT.

This chain links TRBV28 with TRBJ2-7, with 12 bases lining up with TRBD1. The length of the CDR3 is 15 residues. V gave up 6 bases and J gave up 7 bases; unmatched junction bases: 10. From germline, CDR1 is MDHEN and CDR2 SYDVKM. The CDR3 reads CASSSLGQGAREQYF. As DNA, the CDR3 is TGTGCCAGCAGCTCCTTGGGACAGGGGGCGCGAGAGCAGTACTTC.